This entry lists 2 T cell receptor beta chains sequenced from one sample in a study of blood T cell repertoires in COVID-19. This table comes from immunoSEQ multiplex PCR, and its TCRdb copy is limited to in-frame clones, with some not included. The repertoire holds tens of thousands of clones, less than 75% seen once, with approximately 15% in the top ten. Sample: peripheral blood. Every receptor here comes from a woman between 65 and 79 years old with acute or convalescent COVID-19.

The V and J genes are TRBV10-1 and TRBJ2-2; possible D gene TRBD1, 6 bases. The CDR3 runs 16 residues. Germline V lookup: CDR1 WNHNN, CDR2 SYGVQD (reference sequence). The germline V and J ends were trimmed by 6 bases and 5 bases, with 19 bases remaining between them. CDR3 amino acids: CASSRNPGVSTGELFF. In nucleotides, the CDR3 is TGCGCCAGCAGCAGAAATCCAGGGGTTTCAACCGGGGAGCTGTTTTTT.

The chain combines TRBV6-5 with TRBJ1-6, with a weak D call TRBD1 (5 bases). Trimming stripped 6 bases from V and 5 bases from J, with 14 bases between. The germline V gene has CDR1 MNHEY and CDR2 SVGAGI. The CDR3 has 15 amino acids. The CDR3 spells CASRASGWNNSPLHF. The CDR3 DNA reads as TGTGCCAGCAGAGCCTCAGGGTGGAATAATTCACCCCTCCACTTT.